This record looks at one T cell receptor beta chain sequence and its context. Trimming shortened V by 5 bases and J by 7 bases, and 14 bases separated the two germline ends. The length of the CDR3 is 13 residues. Germline V gene lookup returns CDR1 MDHEN and CDR2 SYDVKM. This record belongs to a study of blood T cell repertoires in COVID-19. Before they entered the study, exposed participants had met a COVID-19 case within 2 weeks. TCRdb's copy holds only in-frame clones and misses some; the assay was immunoSEQ multiplex PCR. The table shows 280,000 or so clones, with 89% occurring only once. The chain couples TRBV28 to TRBJ1-1, with D hard to call. The sequenced sample consisted of PBMCs or T cells enriched from blood (not recorded which). The source is a woman between 45 and 60 years old who had been exposed to COVID-19. CDR3 nucleotide sequence: TGTGCCAGCAGTCCCCCAGTCAGCGGTGAAGCTTTCTTT. Translating gives CASSPPVSGEAFF. Complete variable domain (other parts from reference TRBV28 and TRBJ1-1): DVKVTQSSRYLVKRTGEKVFLECVQDMDHENMFWYRQDPGLGLRLIYFSYDVKMKEKGDIPEGYSVSREKKERFSLILESASTNQTSMYLCASSPPVSGEAFFGQGTRLTVV.